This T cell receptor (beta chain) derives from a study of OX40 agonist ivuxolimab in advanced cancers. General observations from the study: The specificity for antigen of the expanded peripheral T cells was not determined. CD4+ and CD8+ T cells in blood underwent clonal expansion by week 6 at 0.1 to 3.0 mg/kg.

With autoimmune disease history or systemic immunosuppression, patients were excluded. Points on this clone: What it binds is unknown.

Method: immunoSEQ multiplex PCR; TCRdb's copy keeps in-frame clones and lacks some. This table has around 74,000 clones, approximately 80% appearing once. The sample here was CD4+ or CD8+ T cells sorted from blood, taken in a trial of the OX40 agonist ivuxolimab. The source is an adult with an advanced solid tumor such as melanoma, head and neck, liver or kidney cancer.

The CDR3 coding sequence is TGTGCCAGCTCACCCCGGGACAGGGGGCGCGTGGACACTGAAGCTTTCTTT. Translating it yields CASSPRDRGRVDTEAFF. The chain joins TRBV18 to TRBJ1-1; 12 positions agree with TRBD1. The germline CDR1 and CDR2 sequences are KGHSH and LQKENI. This CDR3 comprises 17 residues. Losses at the gene ends were 3 bases for V and 3 bases for J; bases not matched to a gene: 8.